Each of the 7 T cell receptor beta chains below was sequenced from the same sample in a study of blood T cell repertoires in COVID-19. The assay was immunoSEQ multiplex PCR, and TCRdb's table has in-frame clones only and misses some. The table shows over 100,000 clones, with approximately 86% occurring only once. Material: peripheral blood. The receptors stem from a woman in her 70s with COVID-19, enrolled during active disease.

The chain joins TRBV18 to TRBJ1-1; no clear D. V was cut by 3 bases and J by 1 base, with 3 bases left in between. Looked up from germline, CDR1 is KGHSH and CDR2 is LQKENI. The CDR3 spans 12 residues. The CDR3 sequence: CASSPANTEAFF. CDR3 sequence (DNA): TGTGCCAGCTCACCGGCGAACACTGAAGCTTTCTTT.

The CDR3 region is CASSQLAGGPNEQFF. The CDR3 bases are TGTGCCAGCAGCCAACTAGCGGGGGGGCCAAATGAGCAGTTCTTC. V usage is TRBV7-9 and J usage is TRBJ2-1; 13 bases match TRBD2. Germline V lookup: CDR1 SEHNR, CDR2 FQNEAQ (reference sequence). The J segment lost 7 bases and the V segment lost 5 bases, leaving 5 bases of the junction unmatched. The CDR3 is 15 amino acids.

J is TRBJ2-6 and V is TRBV7-3, with 11 bases fitting TRBD1. V lost 1 base and J lost 0; bases outside the gene matches: 8. The CDR3 extends over 20 amino acids. The germline V gene has CDR1 SGHTA and CDR2 FQGTGA. Written as DNA, the CDR3 is TGTGCCAGCAGCTTAAACCCGAGGGGGACAGGGGGCTCTGGGGCCAACGTCCTGACTTTC. Its protein is CASSLNPRGTGGSGANVLTF.

The rearrangement uses TRBV28 and TRBJ2-3; 7 bases are a match to TRBD2. Trimming took 2 bases from V and 5 from J; bases not matched to a gene: 7. Germline V lookup: CDR1 MDHEN, CDR2 SYDVKM. This CDR3 has 15 residues. Here the CDR3 reads CASSLVGGGIDTQYF. The CDR3 DNA reads as TGTGCCAGCAGTTTAGTGGGCGGGGGTATAGATACGCAGTATTTT.

This clone was seen only once. This chain uses TRBV6-5 with TRBJ1-1; possibly TRBD1 for D (6 bases). Trimming took 6 bases from V and 0 from J, leaving 11 bases between them. CDR3 length: 14 amino acids. Germline V gives CDR1 MNHEY, CDR2 SVGAGI. Written as DNA, the CDR3 is TGTGCCAGCAGCCACAGGGCGCTGAACACTGAAGCTTTCTTT. Translating it yields CASSHRALNTEAFF.

The sample holds one count of this clone. The chain combines TRBV7-9 with TRBJ1-6; 7 nucleotides line up with TRBD1. Germline loops: CDR1 SEHNR, CDR2 FQNEAQ (reference sequence). With V trimmed by 1 base and J by 7 bases, 1 base remained unmatched. The CDR3 has 14 residues. The CDR3, as DNA: TGTGCCAGCAGCTTAGAACAGGGGAATTCACCCCTCCACTTT. Translation gives CASSLEQGNSPLHF.

The rearrangement joins TRBV28 to TRBJ2-7; 7 bases align to TRBD1. V shed 6 bases and J 1 base; nucleotides not matched to a gene: 6. The CDR3 totals 14 residues. From germline, CDR1 is MDHEN and CDR2 SYDVKM. CDR3 coding DNA: TGTGCCAGCAGGACCGGGACAGAGTCCTACGAGCAGTACTTC. The encoded protein is CASRTGTESYEQYF.